Presented here are 10 T cell receptor beta chains from one specimen sequenced in a study of metastatic and nonmetastatic thyroid tumors. Treatment of any kind had been given to no patient before thyroid surgery. TCRdb reanalyzed the PCR reads via MiXCR. The table lists approximately 25,000 clones, 20% to 25% of them singletons. What was sequenced was blood. These receptors were taken from a male donor with papillary thyroid cancer or a benign thyroid nodule (not recorded which). Some clones in this sample may be carry-over from other donors' samples.

This clone has ten or more counts. The J gene is TRBJ1-2, the V gene TRBV6-2 or TRBV6-3; possible D gene TRBD1, 6 bases. The germline V and J ends were trimmed by 4 bases and 0 bases, with 15 bases remaining between them. The CDR3 extends over 16 amino acids. Germline V lookup: CDR1 MNHEY, CDR2 SVGEGT. The chain's CDR3 is CASSLRGTVTNYGYTF. DNA for the CDR3: TGTGCCAGCAGTTTAAGGGGGACTGTTACTAACTATGGCTACACCTTC.

This clone was recorded at least ten times. The chain uses TRBV19 and TRBJ1-5, with TRBD1 matching over 10 bases. The CDR3 has 17 residues. The V gene's germline CDR1 is LNHDA and CDR2 SQIVND (reference sequence). The trim removed 3 bases at V and 4 bases at J, leaving 9 bases unmatched. This chain's CDR3 is CASSIRDRGRWNQPQHF. The CDR3 DNA sequence: TGTGCCAGTAGTATCCGGGACAGGGGACGGTGGAATCAGCCCCAGCATTTT.

This clone is categorized as medium-sized. This chain links TRBV28 with TRBJ1-2; 9 nucleotides agree with TRBD1. V shed 6 bases and J 3 bases; nucleotides not matched to a gene: 11. This CDR3 has 16 residues. The germline V gene encodes CDR1 MDHEN and CDR2 SYDVKM. CDR3 sequence (DNA): TGTGCCAGCAGCTCCGGGACAGGGATTTTATACTATGGCTACACCTTC. Translating gives CASSSGTGILYYGYTF.

This clone was observed many times. The chain uses TRBV12-3 or TRBV12-4 and TRBJ2-1; D unresolved. The CDR3 spans 11 residues. V lost 7 bases to trimming and J lost 10 bases, with 11 bases between them. The CDR3 DNA sequence: TGTGCCAGCACCCCCTTATCGGAGCAGTTCTTC. Encoded protein: CASTPLSEQFF.

This clone is classed as medium-sized. V gene TRBV19 combines with J gene TRBJ2-1, with 13 nucleotides matching TRBD2. The CDR3 has 15 amino acids. After removal of 1 base from V and 6 bases from J, the junction contained 0 bases not matched to a gene. Germline CDR1 LNHDA, CDR2 SQIVND (reference sequence). The CDR3 DNA sequence: TGTGCCAGTAGTATAGGGACTAGCGGGAGCAATGAGCAGTTCTTC. Translation gives CASSIGTSGSNEQFF.

V is TRBV9 and J is TRBJ2-7; the D gene is possibly TRBD2 (5 bases). Germline-derived CDR1 and CDR2 are SGDLS and YYNGEE. V was trimmed by 4 bases and J by 3 bases, leaving 14 bases between them. The CDR3 covers 14 residues. The chain's CDR3 is CASSTLADNYEQYF. The CDR3 DNA is TGTGCCAGCAGCACTCTAGCAGATAACTACGAGCAGTACTTC. The whole variable domain, filled in from reference TRBV9 and TRBJ2-7, reads DSGVTQTPKHLITATGQRVTLRCSPRSGDLSVYWYQQSLDQGLQFLIQYYNGEERAKGNILERFSAQQFPDLHSELNLSSLELGDSALYFCASSTLADNYEQYFGPGTRLTVT.

This clone was seen ten or more times. The chain has TRBV5-1 and TRBJ2-7; D gene unclear. V was cut by 2 bases and J by 2 bases, with 14 bases left in between. Germline V gene sequence: CDR1 SGHRS, CDR2 YFSETQ. This CDR3 region has 15 residues. CDR3 coding DNA: TGCGCCAGCAGCTTCTCGGGTGGCAGAACCTACGAGCAGTACTTC. Translating gives CASSFSGGRTYEQYF.

There are many counts of this clone. CDR3 loop: CASSWGTRETQYF. The CDR3 region has the DNA TGTGCCAGCAGTTGGGGTACCAGAGAGACCCAGTACTTC. The chain employs TRBV12-3 or TRBV12-4 and TRBJ2-5; the D is unclear. Trimming removed 4 bases from V and 4 bases from J, with 10 bases in between. The CDR3 loop spans 13 amino acids.

This clone was recorded many times. This chain joins TRBV13 and TRBJ1-5; D remains unclear. Looked up from germline, CDR1 is PRHDT and CDR2 is FYEKMQ (reference sequence). This CDR3 comprises 13 residues. V lost 5 bases and J lost 6, with 11 bases in between. The DNA of the CDR3 is TGTGCCAGCAGCCCCGGGCCCCTTCAGCCCCAGCATTTT. This sequence encodes CASSPGPLQPQHF.

The rearrangement uses TRBV27 and TRBJ1-6; the match to TRBD1 covers 7 bases. The V gene's germline CDR1 is MNHEY and CDR2 SMNVEV (reference sequence). V was clipped by 1 base and J by 5 bases; unmatched bases: 11. The CDR3 runs 18 residues. The CDR3 nucleotides read TGTGCCAGCAGTTTATTAATAGGGGGCGGCAGGGATAATTCACCCCTCCACTTT. It yields the protein CASSLLIGGGRDNSPLHF.